What follows are 20 T cell receptor beta chains derived from one specimen sequenced in a study of regulatory T cells in long-lasting Graves disease. Specified time point: newly diagnosed GD, antithyroid drugs for less than 3 months. Preparation of the TCR library used RNA extracted from PBMCs. Construction of TCR beta libraries relied on iRepertoire HTBI primers and on Arm-PCR targeting CDR3 regions. Using its own MiXCR run on the multiplex PCR reads, TCRdb lists one record per CDR3 protein. Of roughly 500,000 distinct CDR3 sequences listed, around 12% are singletons. These data also formed part of another study, on T cells in Graves' hyperthyroidism and ophthalmopathy.

The sample here was peripheral blood mononuclear cells (PBMCs), taken at new diagnosis, from a patient treated with antithyroid drugs. The receptors stem from a woman aged 25 to 39 with Graves disease.

This clonotype was counted only a few times. The chain's CDR3 is CARSEAGGYNEQFF. The CDR3 bases are TGTGCCAGATCAGAGGCGGGAGGATACAATGAGCAGTTCTTC. This chain uses TRBV2 with TRBJ2-1; 8 bases match TRBD2. Germline assignment: CDR1 SNHLY and CDR2 FYNNEI. The ends lost 9 bases at V and 4 bases at J; junction bases unmatched: 8. The CDR3 extends over 14 amino acids.

This clonotype was picked up many times. This sequence joins TRBV6-5 and TRBJ1-1, with 7 bases fitting TRBD1. The CDR3 has 12 amino acids. Germline V gene data show CDR1 as MNHEY and CDR2 as SVGAGI. Trimming cost V 4 bases and J 7 bases; bases outside gene matches: 3. This CDR3 is CASSSRQGEAFF. CDR3 in DNA: TGTGCCAGCAGTTCGCGACAGGGTGAAGCTTTCTTT.

The V call is TRBV9, the J call TRBJ2-1; TRBD2 is a possible D gene (6 bases). Germline V gene data show CDR1 as SGDLS and CDR2 as YYNGEE. V was cut by 0 bases and J by 7 bases, with 17 bases left in between. The CDR3 consists of 16 residues. CDR3 bases: TGTGCCAGCAGCGTAGCCCCCCGGGGGACCACGAATGAGCAGTTCTTC. Translating it yields CASSVAPRGTTNEQFF. Supplemented by reference TRBV9 and TRBJ2-1, the full variable domain reads DSGVTQTPKHLITATGQRVTLRCSPRSGDLSVYWYQQSLDQGLQFLIQYYNGEERAKGNILERFSAQQFPDLHSELNLSSLELGDSALYFCASSVAPRGTTNEQFFGPGTRLTVL.

This clonotype was counted ten times or more. The genes are TRBV2 and TRBJ1-5; 10 nucleotides match TRBD1. CDR1 SNHLY and CDR2 FYNNEI come from the germline V gene. The CDR3 covers 15 residues. The V gene end was trimmed by 5 bases and the J gene end by 4 bases; junction bases not matched to a gene: 5. The CDR3 coding sequence is TGTGCCAGCAGTACTGGACAGGGGGGAAATCAGCCCCAGCATTTT. Encoded protein: CASSTGQGGNQPQHF.

This clonotype was detected many times. The J gene is TRBJ1-5, the V gene TRBV3-1, with TRBD1 as a possible D gene (5 bases). Germline loops: CDR1 LGHDT, CDR2 YNNKEL (reference sequence). The CDR3 consists of 16 residues. Trimming removed 6 bases at V and 3 bases at J, with 18 bases between. The CDR3 sequence is CASSGGSGSLNQPQHF. CDR3 coding DNA: TGTGCCAGCAGTGGGGGAAGTGGGTCCCTCAATCAGCCCCAGCATTTT.

The genes are TRBV12-3 or TRBV12-4 and TRBJ1-1; D ambiguous. V shed 8 bases and J shed 1 base, with 8 bases lying between them. This CDR3 region has 12 residues. Written as DNA, the CDR3 is TGTGCCAGCTGCGTTGGGAACACTGAAGCTTTCTTT. Translated, it gives CASCVGNTEAFF.

This clonotype was counted a few times. The J gene is TRBJ2-7, the V gene TRBV5-1; maybe TRBD2 (5 bases). Trimming took off 4 bases at V and 3 bases at J, with 23 bases between the two ends. Germline V lookup: CDR1 SGHRS, CDR2 YFSETQ. The CDR3 spans 17 residues. CDR3 nucleotide sequence: TGCGCCAGCAGCAAGTCGCCTGGGCCCGGAGGTGTCTACGAGCAGTACTTC. It specifies CASSKSPGPGGVYEQYF.

This clonotype was counted at least ten times. The chain recombines TRBV20-1 with TRBJ2-3, with D unresolved. The V gene's germline CDR1 is DFQATT and CDR2 SNEGSKA (reference sequence). This CDR3 contains 13 residues. V was trimmed by 7 bases and J by 3 bases, leaving 14 bases between them. The CDR3 region is CSVKRGRTDTQYF. CDR3 DNA sequence: TGCAGTGTAAAGCGAGGAAGGACAGATACGCAGTATTTT.

The V call is TRBV6-1, the J call TRBJ1-2, with D maybe TRBD1 (6 bases). The CDR3 runs 12 residues. Germline values: CDR1 MNHNS, CDR2 SASEGT. The germline V and J ends were trimmed by 9 bases and 7 bases, with 15 bases remaining between them. CDR3 nucleotides: TGTGCCAGTATGGGGGCAGGCCCTGGCTACACCTTC. Encoded protein: CASMGAGPGYTF.

The chain uses TRBV10-1 and TRBJ1-4; no reliable D call. The V end was cut by 8 bases, the J end by 3 bases, with 7 bases between. CDR3 size: 12 residues. Germline lookup yields CDR1 WNHNN and CDR2 SYGVQD (reference sequence). The CDR3 reads CASRAANEKLFF. DNA of the CDR3: TGCGCCAGCCGGGCGGCTAATGAAAAACTGTTTTTT.

This clonotype was counted many times. The CDR3 nucleotides read TGTGCCAGCAGTCCAGGACAGAGAACAAATCAGCCCCAGCATTTT. Residues: CASSPGQRTNQPQHF. This chain joins TRBV27 and TRBJ1-5; D is perhaps TRBD1 (6 bases). With 5 bases removed from V and 4 bases from J, the gap between germline ends came to 15 bases. CDR3 length: 15 amino acids. Germline loops: CDR1 MNHEY, CDR2 SMNVEV (reference sequence).

This clonotype was counted at least ten times. The chain combines TRBV27 with TRBJ1-6; TRBD1 aligns across 8 bases. The germline V gene encodes CDR1 MNHEY and CDR2 SMNVEV (reference sequence). This CDR3 contains 14 residues. V was pared by 6 bases and J by 9 bases, with 7 bases of the junction left unmatched. The CDR3 DNA sequence: TGTGCCAGCAGAGGGGGACAGGAAAGTTCACCCCTCCACTTT. Protein sequence: CASRGGQESSPLHF.

In its sample, this clonotype was seen many times. The chain couples TRBV28 to TRBJ2-4; D assignment may be TRBD1 or TRBD2 (5 bases each). Germline CDR1 MDHEN, CDR2 SYDVKM. Trimming took 4 bases from V and 7 from J, leaving 14 bases between them. This CDR3 comprises 14 residues. CDR3 bases: TGTGCCAGCAGTTGGGACCGGGTGCTGAACATTCAGTACTTC. Translated: CASSWDRVLNIQYF.

This clonotype was seen many times. V usage is TRBV3-1 and J usage is TRBJ1-1; TRBD1 is a possible D gene (6 bases). Trimming removed 2 bases from V and 6 bases from J, with 13 bases in between. This CDR3 has 14 amino acids. The germline V gene encodes CDR1 LGHDT and CDR2 YNNKEL (reference sequence). CDR3 sequence reads: CASSQLQGFPEAFF. For the CDR3, the DNA is TGTGCCAGCAGCCAATTACAGGGTTTTCCTGAAGCTTTCTTT.

This clonotype was detected ten times or more. This chain joins TRBV7-8 and TRBJ1-1; no firm D call. The V end was cut by 1 base, the J end by 2 bases, with 11 bases between. In germline, CDR1 is SGHVS, CDR2 FQNEAQ. The CDR3 sequence is 15 residues long. The CDR3 sequence is CASSLGAHANTEAFF. The CDR3 coding sequence is TGTGCCAGCAGCTTAGGAGCACACGCAAACACTGAAGCTTTCTTT.

This clonotype showed up many times. The chain combines TRBV2 with TRBJ2-1, with a weak D call TRBD1 (7 bases). The CDR3 totals 15 residues. Trimming removed 5 bases from V and 4 bases from J, with 15 bases in between. Germline V CDR1 and CDR2: SNHLY, FYNNEI. The CDR3 nucleotides read TGTGCCAGCAGTTCGACAGGGAGGACTTACAATGAGCAGTTCTTC. It translates to CASSSTGRTYNEQFF.

The rearrangement joins TRBV20-1 to TRBJ2-2; TRBD1 matches at 9 bases. V shed 5 bases and J 5 bases; nucleotides not matched to a gene: 9. The germline CDR1 and CDR2 sequences are DFQATT and SNEGSKA (reference sequence). CDR3 size: 15 residues. The CDR3 reads CSAGGGDRATGELFF. The DNA for the CDR3 is TGCAGTGCTGGAGGTGGGGACAGGGCGACCGGGGAGCTGTTTTTT.

In this sample, this clonotype turned up many times. The V gene is TRBV29-1, the J gene TRBJ2-3; no clear D. CDR3 length: 10 amino acids. The V gene's germline CDR1 is SQVTM and CDR2 ANQGSEA. V dropped 5 bases and J dropped 10 bases, with 10 bases sitting between them. CDR3 DNA sequence: TGCAGCGTTAACCAGCGTGCGCAGTATTTT. This gives the protein CSVNQRAQYF.

This clonotype was seen ten or more times. The chain combines TRBV28 with TRBJ2-6; no clear D gene. The CDR3 loop spans 13 amino acids. Trimming stripped 3 bases from V and 13 bases from J, with 13 bases between. Germline values: CDR1 MDHEN, CDR2 SYDVKM. This chain's CDR3 is CASSLVSATVLTF. The CDR3 DNA follows: TGTGCCAGCAGTTTGGTTTCCGCTACTGTCCTGACTTTC.

This clonotype was seen repeatedly, ten times or more. The chain combines TRBV19 with TRBJ2-2, with 11 bases lining up with TRBD2. Looked up from germline, CDR1 is LNHDA and CDR2 is SQIVND (reference sequence). V lost 3 bases, J lost 5 bases, and 5 bases stayed unmatched. CDR3 length equals 16 residues. CDR3 residues: CASSIGLAGWTGELFF. CDR3 in DNA: TGTGCCAGTAGTATCGGACTAGCGGGTTGGACCGGGGAGCTGTTTTTT.